The next 19 T cell receptor beta chains were all read from a single sample in a study of T cells in Graves' hyperthyroidism and ophthalmopathy (dated by TCRdb to the late 2010s). Library preparation used multiplex PCR. The instrument given in TCRdb is Illumina HiSeq 2000. The TCR beta CDR3 regions were amplified from the RNA transcripts. The first round of RT-PCR for the TCR CDR3 was performed with the HTBI primer set and the Qiagen OneStep RT-PCR kit. The public reads were quality trimmed at Q25 with fastp and then assembled into clones with MiXCR by TCRdb, keeping productive beta chains. Duplicate CDR3 protein sequences are folded into a single record with the most common DNA and genes. The sample profile shows approximately 410,000 distinct CDR3 sequences; approximately 15% of them were found once. The leading ten clones occupy about 5% of the sample. The sample consisted of blood. The receptor source for this set is a woman aged 18 to 35 with Graves' hyperthyroidism.

This clonotype was counted between two and nine times. A read error may be the cause here, since a much bigger clone is one base away. V is TRBV28 and J is TRBJ1-2; 7 nucleotides line up with TRBD1. The CDR3 is made up of 13 amino acids. In germline, CDR1 is MDHEN, CDR2 SYDVKM. V trimming: 11 bases; J trimming: 2 bases; junction bases outside the gene matches: 8. The CDR3 loop reads CAGGIQGNYGYTF. The CDR3 DNA reads TGTGCCGGCGGAATACAGGGGAACTATGGCTACACCTTC.

With respect to this clonotype: A much larger clone sits a single nucleotide away, making a read error possible. The chain combines TRBV28 with TRBJ2-1; possible D gene TRBD2, 5 bases. Per the germline V gene, CDR1 is MDHEN and CDR2 is SYDVKM. CDR3 length: 14 amino acids. Trimming left V 3 bases short and J 3 bases short, with 9 bases between. CDR3 region: CASSFGLLYNEQFF. The CDR3 DNA is TGTGCCAGCAGTTTCGGACTCCTCTACAATGAGCAGTTCTTC.

This clonotype has at least ten counts. The rearrangement joins TRBV3-1 to TRBJ2-1, with a weak D call TRBD2 (5 bases). This CDR3 has 15 amino acids. The V gene's germline CDR1 is LGHDT and CDR2 YNNKEL (reference sequence). Deletions cut 1 base from V and 3 bases from J, with 10 bases between. The chain's CDR3 is CASSQGTGNYNEQFF. The CDR3 DNA sequence: TGTGCCAGCAGCCAAGGGACGGGAAACTACAATGAGCAGTTCTTC.

This clonotype has ten or more counts. The chain links TRBV11-2 to TRBJ2-1; D is tentatively TRBD1 or TRBD2 (5 bases each). Trimming removed 5 bases at V and 1 base at J, with 21 bases between. The CDR3 sequence is 18 residues long. The V gene's germline CDR1 is SGHAT and CDR2 FQNNGV. CDR3 sequence (DNA): TGTGCCAGCAGCCTCTTTCTCGCGAAGTGGGGGTCCTACAATGAGCAGTTCTTC. Encoded protein: CASSLFLAKWGSYNEQFF.

This clonotype was observed at least ten times. The V and J genes are TRBV7-9 and TRBJ1-5, with 8 bases aligning to TRBD1. The germline V gene encodes CDR1 SEHNR and CDR2 FQNEAQ (reference sequence). The CDR3 is 17 amino acids. V trimming: 4 bases; J trimming: 0 bases; junction bases outside the gene matches: 8. CDR3 protein: CASSSEDRGYSNQPQHF. The CDR3, as DNA: TGTGCCAGCAGCTCTGAAGACAGGGGCTATAGCAATCAGCCCCAGCATTTT.

J is TRBJ1-6 and V is TRBV11-2; D not certain. The CDR3 extends over 17 amino acids. Trimming shortened V by 1 base and J by 10 bases, and 20 bases separated the two germline ends. In germline, CDR1 is SGHAT, CDR2 FQNNGV. This chain's CDR3 is CASSLGPEEGSKSPLHF. CDR3 in DNA: TGTGCCAGCAGCTTAGGCCCGGAGGAGGGTTCTAAATCACCCCTCCACTTT.

J is TRBJ1-1 and V is TRBV4-3; maybe TRBD1 (6 bases). Germline-derived CDR1 and CDR2 are LGHNA and YSLEER. V was clipped by 1 base and J by 5 bases, with 14 bases between them. The CDR3 is 15 amino acids. In nucleotides, the CDR3 is TGCGCCAGCAGCCAAGTGGCGGGGGGGGCGACTGAAGCTTTCTTT. As protein: CASSQVAGGATEAFF.

This clonotype was found a few times. The chain employs TRBV30 and TRBJ1-1; D is undetermined. The ends were cut back, 3 bases at V and 2 bases at J, with 19 bases in the middle. The germline V gene has CDR1 GTSNPN and CDR2 SVGIG (reference sequence). The CDR3 is 16 residues long. CDR3 protein: CAWSRWGGKLNTEAFF. The CDR3 coding sequence is TGTGCCTGGAGCCGTTGGGGTGGCAAATTAAACACTGAAGCTTTCTTT.

This clonotype was observed a few times. The CDR3 DNA reads TGCAGCGTTGATTCCAGGGCAGCCTATGGCTACACCTTC. Protein sequence: CSVDSRAAYGYTF. The chain joins TRBV29-1 to TRBJ1-2, with D perhaps TRBD1 (5 bases). CDR1 SQVTM and CDR2 ANQGSEA come from the germline V gene. There are 13 residues in the CDR3. V shed 3 bases and J shed 4 bases, with 12 bases lying between them.

In its sample, this clonotype was seen many times. The chain uses TRBV12-3 or TRBV12-4 and TRBJ2-7; 8 bases match TRBD2. The CDR3 consists of 15 residues. The V and J ends lost 6 bases and 5 bases, in that order; junction bases with no gene match: 12. CDR3 loop: CASSLFNGGGNEQYF. The CDR3 DNA reads TGTGCCAGCAGCCTATTTAACGGGGGGGGCAACGAGCAGTACTTC.

The J gene is TRBJ1-5, the V gene TRBV29-1, with D possibly being TRBD1 (5 bases). V lost 6 bases, J lost 6 bases, and 15 bases lay in between. CDR1 is SQVTM, CDR2 ANQGSEA, per germline. The CDR3 consists of 13 residues. The CDR3 is CSVQSGRSQPQHF. The CDR3 DNA reads as TGCAGCGTGCAGTCAGGGAGAAGTCAGCCCCAGCATTTT. Full variable domain (rest looked up from reference TRBV29-1 and TRBJ1-5): SAVISQKPSRDICQRGTSLTIQCQVDSQVTMMFWYRQQPGQSLTLIATANQGSEATYESGFVIDKFPISRPNLTFSTLTVSNMSPEDSSIYLCSVQSGRSQPQHFGDGTRLSIL.

The chain carries TRBV10-3 and TRBJ1-3; 8 bases align to TRBD1. This CDR3 has 15 amino acids. The germline V gene encodes CDR1 ENHRY and CDR2 SYGVKD. The ends lost 4 bases at V and 2 bases at J; junction bases unmatched: 4. The CDR3 loop is CAISGTGGPGNTIYF. The CDR3 DNA sequence: TGTGCCATCAGTGGCACAGGGGGTCCTGGAAACACCATATATTTT.

This clonotype was seen only a few times. The rearrangement links TRBV6-2 or TRBV6-3 to TRBJ1-6; D gene ambiguous. The germline V gene encodes CDR1 MNHEY and CDR2 SVGEGT. Trimming removed 2 bases from V and 7 bases from J, with 6 bases in between. The CDR3 length is 13 residues. The CDR3 loop reads CASSYGPNSPLHF. The CDR3 nucleotides read TGTGCCAGCAGTTACGGTCCGAATTCACCCCTCCACTTT.

In its sample, this clonotype was seen many times. This chain uses TRBV12-3 or TRBV12-4 with TRBJ1-1; TRBD1 is a possible D gene (6 bases). The V end was cut by 3 bases, the J end by 0 bases, with 8 bases between. This CDR3 region has 14 residues. CDR3 sequence (DNA): TGTGCCAGCAGTTTTTGGGGGCTGAACACTGAAGCTTTCTTT. Translation: CASSFWGLNTEAFF.

The chain uses TRBV20-1 and TRBJ1-2, with D hard to call. CDR1 is DFQATT, CDR2 SNEGSKA, per germline (reference sequence). The CDR3 contains 11 residues. V was cut by 7 bases and J by 8 bases, with 14 bases left in between. DNA of the CDR3: TGCAGTGGGGCCCTGATTGAAGGCTACACCTTC. Protein sequence: CSGALIEGYTF.

This clonotype has ten or more counts. The chain combines TRBV30 with TRBJ1-2; D is uncertain. V was trimmed by 7 bases and J by 4 bases, leaving 16 bases between them. Per the germline V gene, CDR1 is GTSNPN and CDR2 is SVGIG (reference sequence). The CDR3 consists of 13 residues. The chain's CDR3 is CAFNFQPSYGYTF. CDR3 DNA sequence: TGTGCCTTTAACTTTCAACCCTCCTATGGCTACACCTTC.

This clonotype occurred many times. The chain uses TRBV2 and TRBJ2-5; tentative D call: TRBD1 (5 bases). Trimming pared 6 bases from V and 1 base from J, leaving 12 bases between. CDR1 and CDR2 from the germline V gene are SNHLY and FYNNEI. This CDR3 spans 14 amino acids. CDR3 bases: TGTGCCAGCAGCATGACAGTCTCCCAAGAGACCCAGTACTTC. Translating gives CASSMTVSQETQYF. Combining the CDR3 with reference TRBV2 and TRBJ2-5 gives the whole variable domain EPEVTQTPSHQVTQMGQEVILRCVPISNHLYFYWYRQILGQKVEFLVSFYNNEISEKSEIFDDQFSVERPDGSNFTLKIRSTKLEDSAMYFCASSMTVSQETQYFGPGTRLLVL.

This clonotype was seen at least ten times. The chain combines TRBV30 with TRBJ1-5; D is ambiguous. The CDR3 is made up of 14 amino acids. The V gene lost 0 bases and the J gene lost 3 bases, with 9 bases spanning the gap. CDR1 and CDR2 (germline): GTSNPN, SVGIG (reference sequence). Written as DNA, the CDR3 is TGTGCCTGGAGTGTAACTACACCCAATCAGCCCCAGCATTTT. It encodes CAWSVTTPNQPQHF. The full variable domain, its missing parts supplied by reference TRBV30 and TRBJ1-5, is SQTIHQWPATLVQPVGSPLSLECTVEGTSNPNLYWYRQAAGRGLQLLFYSVGIGQISSEVPQNLSASRPQDRQFILSSKKLLLSDSGFYLCAWSVTTPNQPQHFGDGTRLSIL.

The gene calls are TRBV6-2 or TRBV6-3 and TRBJ1-1; weak D call: TRBD1 (6 bases). Trimming left V 7 bases short and J 0 bases short, with 12 bases between. CDR1 and CDR2 from the germline V gene are MNHEY and SVGEGT. The CDR3 spans 14 residues. CDR3 amino acids: CASTKGGMNTEAFF. CDR3 DNA: TGTGCCAGCACCAAGGGGGGGATGAACACTGAAGCTTTCTTT.